Each of the 21 T cell receptor beta chains below was sequenced from the same sample in a study of T cell responses to AZD1222 COVID-19 vaccine. Sequenced by immunoSEQ multiplex PCR; TCRdb stores in-frame clones only, minus some. The repertoire holds fewer than 200,000 clones, with just under 95% as singletons. Source: peripheral blood, taken on day 0 of AZD1222 vaccination. The receptor set was obtained from an adult in good health.

This chain joins TRBV12-3 or TRBV12-4 and TRBJ2-2, with 7 nucleotides matching TRBD1. V shed 7 bases, J shed 6 bases, and the junction held 5 bases outside the gene matches. This CDR3 region has 13 residues. CDR3 region: CASTPGQAGELFF. CDR3 sequence (DNA): TGTGCCAGCACCCCCGGACAGGCCGGGGAGCTGTTTTTT.

V usage is TRBV11-2 and J usage is TRBJ2-5, with 9 bases lining up with TRBD1. The length of the CDR3 is 13 residues. Trimming at V came to 6 bases and at J to 7 bases, leaving 6 bases not matched to a gene. Germline CDR1 reads SGHAT; CDR2 reads FQNNGV. CDR3 sequence: CASRPGTGTTQYF. CDR3 in DNA: TGTGCCAGCAGACCTGGGACAGGGACGACCCAGTACTTC.

The V call is TRBV7-9, the J call TRBJ1-6, with D maybe TRBD1 (6 bases). The V end lost 4 bases, the J end lost 6 bases, and 13 bases lay between the germline ends. The CDR3 is 15 residues long. Germline V gene data show CDR1 as SEHNR and CDR2 as FQNEAQ (reference sequence). The DNA of the CDR3 is TGTGCCAGCAGCTACAGGGACGAAAGTAATTCACCCCTCCACTTT. As protein: CASSYRDESNSPLHF.

The chain uses TRBV4-2 and TRBJ2-7, with a weak D call TRBD1 (6 bases). This CDR3 has 17 residues. The ends were cut back, 1 base at V and 0 bases at J, with 16 bases in the middle. Looked up from germline, CDR1 is LGHNA and CDR2 is YNFKEQ. The CDR3: CASSQGSGQGISYEQYF. The CDR3 coding sequence is TGTGCCAGCAGCCAAGGCTCGGGGCAGGGGATCTCCTACGAGCAGTACTTC.

The chain recombines TRBV7-9 with TRBJ2-1, with TRBD2 matching over 15 bases. Germline assignment: CDR1 SEHNR and CDR2 FQNEAQ (reference sequence). V shed 5 bases, J shed 6 bases, and the junction held 5 bases outside the gene matches. The CDR3 runs to 16 residues. The DNA of the CDR3 is TGTGCCAGCAGCCCTAGGACTAGCGGGGGGGCCAATGAGCAGTTCTTC. This codes for CASSPRTSGGANEQFF.

The chain recombines TRBV3-1 (or the pseudogene TRBV3-2) with TRBJ1-2, with D unresolved. Germline CDR1 is LGHDT and CDR2 is YNNKEL (reference sequence). Trimming removed 1 base at V and 1 base at J, with 7 bases between. The CDR3 extends over 14 amino acids. The CDR3: CASSQAGSNYGYTF. In nucleotides, the CDR3 is TGTGCCAGCAGCCAAGCGGGGAGTAACTATGGCTACACCTTC.

This chain links TRBV9 with TRBJ1-2, with 8 nucleotides matching TRBD1. Germline V gene lookup returns CDR1 SGDLS and CDR2 YYNGEE. This CDR3 has 14 amino acids. The V segment lost 4 bases and the J segment 4 bases; nucleotides outside the gene matches: 6. CDR3 sequence: CASSSQTGAYGYTF. DNA for the CDR3: TGTGCCAGCAGCTCCCAGACAGGGGCCTATGGCTACACCTTC.

V gene TRBV24-1 combines with J gene TRBJ2-7, with D unclear. V was clipped by 2 bases and J by 6 bases, with 7 bases between them. Per the germline V gene, CDR1 is KGHDR and CDR2 is SFDVKD. This CDR3 has 12 amino acids. The CDR3 spells CATSDYSCEQYF. DNA of the CDR3: TGTGCCACCAGTGATTACAGTTGCGAGCAGTACTTC.

The V call is TRBV6-5, the J call TRBJ1-1; D possibly corresponds to TRBD1 (6 bases). The germline V gene has CDR1 MNHEY and CDR2 SVGAGI. CDR3 length: 12 residues. V was trimmed by 4 bases and J by 12 bases, leaving 15 bases between them. For the CDR3, the DNA is TGTGCCAGCAGTTCCCACAGGGTCGGGACTTTCTTT. This translates into CASSSHRVGTFF.

This clone was seen just once. V gene TRBV3-1 (or the pseudogene TRBV3-2) combines with J gene TRBJ2-7, with TRBD2 matching 7 bases. This CDR3 has 15 amino acids. Per the germline V gene, CDR1 is LGHDT and CDR2 is YNNKEL (reference sequence). J lost 5 bases, V lost 3 bases, and 10 bases had no gene match. The CDR3 region has the DNA TGTGCCAGCAGCCAGGACCGGATAGCGGGTAACGAGCAGTACTTC. Residues: CASSQDRIAGNEQYF.

V is TRBV4-3 and J is TRBJ1-2; TRBD1 is a possible D gene (5 bases). Trimming cost V 6 bases and J 8 bases, with 19 bases left between them. This CDR3 has 14 residues. Per germline, CDR1 LGHNA and CDR2 YSLEER. CDR3 nucleotides: TGCGCCAGCAGAGCTTCGACAGCGGTGGAGGGCTACACCTTC. This codes for CASRASTAVEGYTF.

The rearrangement uses TRBV5-1 and TRBJ1-6; TRBD1 agrees at 7 bases. V dropped 4 bases and J dropped 7; count of bases not matched to a gene: 11. CDR1 and CDR2 (germline): SGHRS, YFSETQ. The CDR3 has 16 residues. The CDR3 protein is CASSALDRAGNSPLHF. The CDR3, as DNA: TGCGCCAGCAGCGCGCTAGACAGGGCTGGGAATTCACCCCTCCACTTT.

This chain connects TRBV27 to TRBJ2-7; TRBD2 is a possible D gene (6 bases). This CDR3 has 15 residues. From germline, CDR1 is MNHEY and CDR2 SMNVEV (reference sequence). The V and J ends lost 8 bases and 3 bases respectively, with 20 bases between them. CDR3 loop: CASGSRQRAIYEQYF. For the CDR3, the DNA is TGTGCCAGCGGTTCGAGGCAGCGGGCCATCTACGAGCAGTACTTC.

This clone was seen once. J is TRBJ2-7 and V is TRBV21-1; the D segment call TRBD2 is taken from the table without a DNA check. TRBV21-1 is a pseudogene. The CDR3 contains 14 residues. The CDR3 reads CASIPEGGTGEQYF. The CDR3 coding sequence is TGTGCCAGCATCCCGGAGGGGGGGACGGGGGAGCAGTACTTC.

This chain joins TRBV2 and TRBJ2-1; 11 nucleotides line up with TRBD2. The V segment lost 7 bases and the J segment 9 bases; nucleotides outside the gene matches: 11. From germline, CDR1 is SNHLY and CDR2 FYNNEI. This CDR3 spans 15 amino acids. As DNA, the CDR3 is TGTGCCAGCAACCAAGACTTAGCGGGGGGGGTTGAGCAGTTCTTC. This codes for CASNQDLAGGVEQFF.

The chain is built from TRBV19 and TRBJ1-5, with D possibly being TRBD1 (6 bases). The CDR3 runs to 15 residues. V shed 1 base and J shed 1 base, with 8 bases lying between them. CDR1 is LNHDA and CDR2 is SQIVND in the germline V gene (reference sequence). The chain's CDR3 is CASSIVGGSNQPQHF. The CDR3 DNA is TGTGCCAGTAGTATAGTAGGGGGAAGCAATCAGCCCCAGCATTTT.

This clone was recorded once. The chain recombines TRBV5-4 with TRBJ1-2; perhaps TRBD1 as D (6 bases). Trimming left V 6 bases short and J 2 bases short, with 17 bases between. Germline V CDR1 and CDR2: SGHNT, YYREEE (reference sequence). The CDR3 has 15 residues. CDR3 DNA sequence: TGTGCCAGCAAGGGAGGGGGAACAGGGAACTATGGCTACACCTTC. This encodes CASKGGGTGNYGYTF.

The chain uses TRBV5-4 and TRBJ2-5; D uncertain. Trimming cost V 1 base and J 4 bases, with 8 bases left between them. CDR3 length: 13 residues. Germline lookup yields CDR1 SGHNT and CDR2 YYREEE (reference sequence). The CDR3 sequence: CASSLYSGETQYF. The DNA for the CDR3 is TGTGCCAGCAGCTTGTATAGTGGAGAGACCCAGTACTTC. The whole variable domain, remainder taken from reference TRBV5-4 and TRBJ2-5, is ETGVTQSPTHLIKTRGQQVTLRCSSQSGHNTVSWYQQALGQGPQFIFQYYREEENGRGNFPPRFSGLQFPNYSSELNVNALELDDSALYLCASSLYSGETQYFGPGTRLLVL.

The sample holds one count of this clone. This sample includes further DNA sequences coding for the same CDR3. The J gene is TRBJ1-1, the V gene TRBV18; no clear D. The length of the CDR3 is 13 residues. Trimming removed 1 base at V and 1 base at J, with 4 bases between. CDR1 and CDR2 from the germline V gene are KGHSH and LQKENI. In nucleotides, the CDR3 is TGTGCCAGCTCACCACAGGGGAACACTGAAGCTTTCTTT. Translating it yields CASSPQGNTEAFF.

The chain joins TRBV6-5 to TRBJ1-5; D gene unclear. Trimming pared 5 bases from V and 4 bases from J, leaving 9 bases between. Germline CDR1 and CDR2: MNHEY and SVGAGI. This CDR3 comprises 13 residues. CDR3 residues: CASSLQSNQPQHF. The CDR3 nucleotides read TGTGCCAGCAGTCTACAGAGTAATCAGCCCCAGCATTTT.

The genes are TRBV18 and TRBJ1-2; unclear D gene. V lost 3 bases and J 4 bases, leaving 9 bases between the germline ends. The length of the CDR3 is 13 residues. Germline CDR1 is KGHSH and CDR2 is LQKENI. As DNA, the CDR3 is TGTGCCAGCTCACCCGACGTTACCTATGGCTACACCTTC. The encoded protein is CASSPDVTYGYTF.